This is a list of T cell receptor beta chains from one sample in a study of CD8 T cells in Susac syndrome. One entry per CDR3 protein, called by TCRdb with MiXCR from the immunoSEQ multiplex PCR reads. The sample lists roughly 89,000 distinct CDR3 sequences; approximately 96% were seen once. Sequencing was performed on CD8+ T cells from PBMCs. The receptor set was obtained from a human donor with Susac syndrome. Both conserved end residues are part of each CDR3. D genes are given only for firm matches. Where a row states a size, it is once, few, many or the class of an expanded clone; other rows omit it.

J gene: TRBJ2-5
clone size: NA
D gene: TRBD1
V gene: TRBV3-1
CDR3 protein: CASSERGHQETQYF
CDR3 DNA: TGTGCCAGCAGCGAGAGGGGGCACCAAGAGACCCAGTACTTC

J gene: TRBJ2-5
clone size: NA
D gene: NA
V gene: TRBV7-2
CDR3 protein: CASSLGGDQRVQTQYF
CDR3 DNA: TGTGCCAGCAGCTTAGGAGGGGACCAACGCGTTCAGACCCAGTACTTC

J gene: TRBJ2-1
clone size: NA
D gene: NA
V gene: TRBV5-4
CDR3 protein: CASSLGYSYNEQFF
CDR3 DNA: TGTGCCAGCAGCTTGGGATACTCCTACAATGAGCAGTTCTTC

J gene: TRBJ1-2
clone size: NA
D gene: NA
V gene: TRBV11-2
CDR3 protein: CASSLDRNYGYTF
CDR3 DNA: TGTGCCAGCAGCCTCGACAGGAACTATGGCTACACCTTC

J gene: TRBJ1-1
clone size: NA
D gene: NA
V gene: TRBV29-1
CDR3 protein: CSVGLGPAAEAFF
CDR3 DNA: TGCAGCGTGGGACTCGGACCAGCCGCTGAAGCTTTCTTT

J gene: TRBJ1-2
clone size: NA
D gene: TRBD1
V gene: TRBV7-2
CDR3 protein: CASSLALTGEYGYTF
CDR3 DNA: TGTGCCAGCAGCTTAGCGCTAACAGGGGAGTATGGCTACACCTTC

J gene: TRBJ2-1
clone size: NA
D gene: NA
V gene: TRBV12-3/TRBV12-4
CDR3 protein: CASSFTRDSPSSYNEQFF
CDR3 DNA: TGTGCCAGCAGTTTCACACGGGACTCTCCAAGCAGCTACAATGAGCAGTTCTTC

J gene: TRBJ1-2
clone size: NA
D gene: TRBD1
V gene: TRBV29-1
CDR3 protein: CSAAQGAGGYTF
CDR3 DNA: TGCAGCGCTGCCCAGGGGGCGGGTGGCTACACCTTC

J gene: TRBJ1-5
clone size: NA
D gene: NA
V gene: TRBV11-2
CDR3 protein: CASSLAGALRNQPQHF
CDR3 DNA: TGTGCCAGCAGCTTAGCAGGGGCCCTTCGCAATCAGCCCCAGCATTTT

J gene: TRBJ1-1
clone size: NA
D gene: NA
V gene: TRBV5-1
CDR3 protein: CASSLGAGVDTEAFF
CDR3 DNA: TGCGCCAGCAGCTTGGGGGCGGGGGTCGACACTGAAGCTTTCTTT

J gene: TRBJ2-7
clone size: NA
D gene: NA
V gene: TRBV28
CDR3 protein: CASSFPEYEQYF
CDR3 DNA: TGTGCCAGCAGTTTCCCAGAATACGAGCAGTACTTC

J gene: TRBJ2-7
clone size: few
D gene: TRBD2
V gene: TRBV12-3/TRBV12-4
CDR3 protein: CASSLGAGEQYF
CDR3 DNA: TGTGCCAGCAGTTTAGGAGCGGGGGAGCAGTACTTC

J gene: TRBJ1-3
clone size: once
D gene: NA
V gene: TRBV30
CDR3 protein: CAWKGEQYVGNTIYF
CDR3 DNA: TGTGCCTGGAAGGGTGAACAATACGTGGGAAACACCATATATTTT

J gene: TRBJ1-1
clone size: NA
D gene: NA
V gene: TRBV7-2
CDR3 protein: CASSLNGGTEGEAFF
CDR3 DNA: TGTGCCAGCAGCTTAAACGGGGGGACCGAGGGAGAAGCTTTCTTT

J gene: TRBJ1-2
clone size: NA
D gene: TRBD1
V gene: TRBV20-1
CDR3 protein: CSATPRDRTYGYTF
CDR3 DNA: TGCAGTGCGACCCCCCGGGACAGGACCTATGGCTACACCTTC

J gene: TRBJ1-2
clone size: NA
D gene: NA
V gene: TRBV7-9
CDR3 protein: CASSLHPNYGYTF
CDR3 DNA: TGTGCCAGCAGCTTACATCCCAACTATGGCTACACCTTC

J gene: TRBJ2-5
clone size: NA
D gene: NA
V gene: TRBV5-4
CDR3 protein: CASSTPTGQETQYF
CDR3 DNA: TGTGCCAGCAGCACCCCGACAGGCCAAGAGACCCAGTACTTC

J gene: TRBJ2-1
clone size: NA
D gene: TRBD2
V gene: TRBV20-1
CDR3 protein: CSAITSGVLNEQFF
CDR3 DNA: TGCAGTGCGATCACTAGCGGGGTCCTCAATGAGCAGTTCTTC

J gene: TRBJ1-2
clone size: NA
D gene: NA
V gene: TRBV2
CDR3 protein: CASSAGVSLYGYTF
CDR3 DNA: TGTGCCAGCAGCGCTGGAGTGTCGCTCTATGGCTACACCTTC

J gene: TRBJ1-6
clone size: once
D gene: NA
V gene: TRBV9
CDR3 protein: CASSVLDGENSPLHF
CDR3 DNA: TGTGCCAGCAGCGTCCTGGACGGGGAAAATTCACCCCTCCACTTT

J gene: TRBJ2-7
clone size: NA
D gene: NA
V gene: TRBV5-1
CDR3 protein: CASSLGGNNLDEQYF
CDR3 DNA: TGCGCCAGCAGCTTGGGGGGTAACAATCTGGACGAGCAGTACTTC

J gene: TRBJ2-2
clone size: NA
D gene: NA
V gene: TRBV7-9
CDR3 protein: CASTNTGELFF
CDR3 DNA: TGTGCCAGTACAAACACCGGGGAGCTGTTTTTT

J gene: TRBJ1-5
clone size: NA
D gene: TRBD1
V gene: TRBV19
CDR3 protein: CATGQGALPQHF
CDR3 DNA: TGTGCCACAGGACAGGGGGCTCTGCCCCAGCATTTT

J gene: TRBJ2-7
clone size: NA
D gene: TRBD1
V gene: TRBV6-2/TRBV6-3
CDR3 protein: CASTLTRTGGNEQYF
CDR3 DNA: TGTGCCAGCACCCTAACCCGGACAGGGGGAAACGAGCAGTACTTC

J gene: TRBJ1-2
clone size: NA
D gene: NA
V gene: TRBV7-9
CDR3 protein: CASSRLPGHRGDNYGYTF
CDR3 DNA: TGTGCCAGCAGCCGACTACCGGGACACCGAGGGGATAACTATGGCTACACCTTC

J gene: TRBJ2-1
clone size: NA
D gene: TRBD2
V gene: TRBV12-3/TRBV12-4
CDR3 protein: CASGLTSGVNNEQFF
CDR3 DNA: TGTGCCAGCGGTCTTACTAGCGGGGTCAACAATGAGCAGTTCTTC

J gene: TRBJ1-1
clone size: NA
D gene: NA
V gene: TRBV7-9
CDR3 protein: CASSAPPEAAAEAFF
CDR3 DNA: TGTGCCAGCAGCGCACCCCCCGAGGCGGCGGCTGAAGCTTTCTTT

J gene: TRBJ2-3
clone size: NA
D gene: TRBD1
V gene: TRBV29-1
CDR3 protein: CSIDRGSDTQYF
CDR3 DNA: TGCAGCATCGACAGGGGTTCAGATACGCAGTATTTT

J gene: TRBJ1-4
clone size: once
D gene: TRBD1
V gene: TRBV5-4
CDR3 protein: CASSFDRGNEKLFF
CDR3 DNA: TGTGCCAGCAGCTTCGACAGGGGCAATGAAAAACTGTTTTTT

J gene: TRBJ2-1
clone size: NA
D gene: TRBD2
V gene: TRBV30
CDR3 protein: CAWSSGGVYNEQFF
CDR3 DNA: TGTGCCTGGTCTAGCGGGGGGGTCTACAATGAGCAGTTCTTC

J gene: TRBJ2-3
clone size: once
D gene: NA
V gene: TRBV30
CDR3 protein: CAWSVAVGGTDTQYF
CDR3 DNA: TGTGCCTGGAGCGTAGCCGTCGGAGGCACAGATACGCAGTATTTT

J gene: TRBJ1-5
clone size: NA
D gene: NA
V gene: TRBV5-6
CDR3 protein: CASSGGGWDQPQHF
CDR3 DNA: TGTGCCAGCAGCGGAGGGGGTTGGGATCAGCCCCAGCATTTT

J gene: TRBJ2-7
clone size: NA
D gene: NA
V gene: TRBV6-2/TRBV6-3
CDR3 protein: CASSYRPSGRPLYEQYF
CDR3 DNA: TGTGCCAGCAGTTACCGACCATCGGGCAGGCCCCTTTACGAGCAGTACTTC

J gene: TRBJ1-2
clone size: once
D gene: NA
V gene: TRBV20-1
CDR3 protein: CSARGRRDPQSYGYTF
CDR3 DNA: TGCAGTGCTAGAGGCCGTCGGGACCCCCAGTCCTATGGCTACACCTTC

J gene: TRBJ1-2
clone size: NA
D gene: NA
V gene: TRBV3-1
CDR3 protein: CASVDGYTF
CDR3 DNA: TGTGCCAGCGTGGATGGCTACACCTTC

J gene: TRBJ1-1
clone size: NA
D gene: NA
V gene: TRBV6-1
CDR3 protein: CASSEDRERPEAFF
CDR3 DNA: TGTGCCAGCAGTGAAGACAGGGAAAGGCCTGAAGCTTTCTTT

J gene: TRBJ2-1
clone size: NA
D gene: NA
V gene: TRBV7-9
CDR3 protein: CASSLPWGDNEQFF
CDR3 DNA: TGTGCCAGCAGCCTTCCCTGGGGGGACAATGAGCAGTTCTTC

J gene: TRBJ2-1
clone size: NA
D gene: TRBD1
V gene: TRBV9
CDR3 protein: CASSAPPSGQVSSYNEQFF
CDR3 DNA: TGTGCCAGCAGCGCCCCCCCCTCGGGACAGGTGAGCTCCTACAATGAGCAGTTCTTC

J gene: TRBJ1-5
clone size: NA
D gene: NA
V gene: TRBV7-2
CDR3 protein: CASSSRRAGGNQPQHF
CDR3 DNA: TGTGCCAGCAGCTCCAGACGGGCAGGGGGCAATCAGCCCCAGCATTTT

J gene: TRBJ1-1
clone size: NA
D gene: NA
V gene: TRBV30
CDR3 protein: CAWRPPFGQPGMAEAFF
CDR3 DNA: TGTGCCTGGAGGCCCCCATTCGGACAGCCGGGAATGGCTGAAGCTTTCTTT

J gene: TRBJ1-1
clone size: once
D gene: NA
V gene: TRBV5-4
CDR3 protein: CASSLGGKNTEAFF
CDR3 DNA: TGTGCCAGCAGCTTGGGCGGGAAGAACACTGAAGCTTTCTTT

J gene: TRBJ2-3
clone size: NA
D gene: NA
V gene: TRBV10-3
CDR3 protein: CAVQRVESGDTQYF
CDR3 DNA: TGTGCTGTACAGAGGGTTGAGTCAGGGGATACGCAGTATTTT

J gene: TRBJ1-3
clone size: NA
D gene: TRBD1
V gene: TRBV4-1
CDR3 protein: CASSPQDRVFSGNTIYF
CDR3 DNA: TGCGCCAGCAGCCCCCAGGACAGGGTGTTCTCTGGAAACACCATATATTTT

J gene: TRBJ1-2
clone size: NA
D gene: NA
V gene: TRBV15
CDR3 protein: CATSTPDSFSPHGNYTF
CDR3 DNA: TGTGCCACCAGCACCCCGGACAGTTTCTCGCCTCACGGTAACTACACCTTC

J gene: TRBJ1-1
clone size: NA
D gene: NA
V gene: TRBV5-1
CDR3 protein: CASSGVGAEAFF
CDR3 DNA: TGCGCCAGCAGCGGGGTGGGGGCTGAAGCTTTCTTT

J gene: TRBJ2-5
clone size: NA
D gene: NA
V gene: TRBV12-3/TRBV12-4
CDR3 protein: CASSLVATQYF
CDR3 DNA: TGTGCCAGCAGTTTAGTAGCGACCCAGTACTTC

J gene: TRBJ2-1
clone size: NA
D gene: NA
V gene: TRBV28
CDR3 protein: CASSLAGEQFF
CDR3 DNA: TGTGCCAGCAGTTTAGCCGGTGAGCAGTTCTTC

J gene: TRBJ2-2
clone size: NA
D gene: NA
V gene: TRBV10-2
CDR3 protein: CASSGADTGELFF
CDR3 DNA: TGCGCCAGCAGCGGGGCCGACACCGGGGAGCTGTTTTTT

J gene: TRBJ1-2
clone size: NA
D gene: NA
V gene: TRBV4-3
CDR3 protein: CASSQVHRADGYTF
CDR3 DNA: TGCGCCAGCAGCCAAGTACACAGGGCGGACGGCTACACCTTC

J gene: TRBJ1-1
clone size: NA
D gene: NA
V gene: TRBV2
CDR3 protein: CASTPERATEAFF
CDR3 DNA: TGTGCCAGCACCCCGGAGAGGGCCACTGAAGCTTTCTTT

J gene: TRBJ2-3
clone size: NA
D gene: TRBD2
V gene: TRBV4-2
CDR3 protein: CASSQGLAVTDTQYF
CDR3 DNA: TGTGCCAGCAGCCAAGGACTAGCGGTCACAGATACGCAGTATTTT

J gene: TRBJ2-7
clone size: NA
D gene: NA
V gene: TRBV27
CDR3 protein: CASLRGYEQYF
CDR3 DNA: TGTGCCAGCCTCAGGGGTTACGAGCAGTACTTC